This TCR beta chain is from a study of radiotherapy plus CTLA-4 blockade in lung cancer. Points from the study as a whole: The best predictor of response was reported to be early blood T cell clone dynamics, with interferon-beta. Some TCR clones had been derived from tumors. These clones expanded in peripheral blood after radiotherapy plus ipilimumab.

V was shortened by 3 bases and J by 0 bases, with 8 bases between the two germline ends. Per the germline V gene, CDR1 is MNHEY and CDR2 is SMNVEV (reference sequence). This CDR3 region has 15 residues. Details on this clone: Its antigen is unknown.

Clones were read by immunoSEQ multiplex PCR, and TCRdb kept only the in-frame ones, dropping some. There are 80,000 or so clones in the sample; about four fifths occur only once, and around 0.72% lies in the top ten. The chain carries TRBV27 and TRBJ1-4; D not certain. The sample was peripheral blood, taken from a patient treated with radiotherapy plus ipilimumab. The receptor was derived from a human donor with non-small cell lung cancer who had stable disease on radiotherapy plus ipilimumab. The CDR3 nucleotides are TGTGCCAGCAGTTTCCGCAGTGCAACTAATGAAAAACTGTTTTTT. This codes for CASSFRSATNEKLFF.